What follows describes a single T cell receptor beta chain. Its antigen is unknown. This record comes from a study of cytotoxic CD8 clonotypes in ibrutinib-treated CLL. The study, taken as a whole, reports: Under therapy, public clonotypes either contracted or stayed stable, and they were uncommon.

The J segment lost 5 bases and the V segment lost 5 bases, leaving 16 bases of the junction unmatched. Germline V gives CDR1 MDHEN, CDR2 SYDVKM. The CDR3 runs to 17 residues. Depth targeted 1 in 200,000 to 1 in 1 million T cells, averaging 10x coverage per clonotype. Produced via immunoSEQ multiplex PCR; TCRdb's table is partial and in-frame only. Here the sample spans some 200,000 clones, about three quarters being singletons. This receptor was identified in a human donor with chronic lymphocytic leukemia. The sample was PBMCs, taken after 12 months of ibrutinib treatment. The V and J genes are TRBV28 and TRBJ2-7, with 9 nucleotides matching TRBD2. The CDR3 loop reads CASSAGGSAGGRHEQYF. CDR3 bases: TGTGCCAGCAGTGCCGGGGGATCAGCGGGAGGTCGCCACGAGCAGTACTTC.